This TCR beta chain was identified in a study of T cells in Graves' hyperthyroidism and ophthalmopathy. Germline V CDR1 and CDR2: SGHTA, FQGTGA. CDR3 size: 13 residues. Authors of the study amplified TCR beta CDR3 regions from RNA transcripts. In the first-round RT-PCR of the TCR CDR3, the HTBI primer set was used. TCRdb analysed the multiplex PCR reads with MiXCR anew, one entry per CDR3 protein. The sample yields more than 500,000 distinct CDR3 sequences, over 45% seen once. With respect to this clonotype: Sequence at one end of the junction differs from germline and may be a read error.

The sequencing sample was made of peripheral blood or thyroid tissue (not recorded which). The receptor's source is an adult woman with Graves' disease, either hyperthyroidism or ophthalmopathy (not recorded which). The chain recombines TRBV7-3 with TRBJ1-2; 7 bases are shared with TRBD1. This CDR3 reads CASSVTGANGYTF. The CDR3 coding sequence is TGTGCCAGCAGCGTAACAGGGGCTAACGGCTACACCTTC.